This section outlines one TCR beta chain sequence together with its context. The data stem from a study of blood T cell repertoires in COVID-19. CDR3 length: 16 residues. CDR1 is SGHNT, CDR2 YENEEA, per germline. V gave up 6 bases and J gave up 4 bases, with 18 bases separating them. As handled by the study authors: Amplifying reference gene primers gave estimates of nucleated cell counts. Assay: immunoSEQ multiplex PCR; the TCRdb copy retains only in-frame clones and omits some. The V and J calls and the clone size are those of that table, but D and trimming were determined from the DNA. The sample has a few hundred thousand clones; around 89% are singletons.

This clonotype was sampled from a woman between 40 and 50 years old with acute COVID-19. The chain links TRBV11-3 to TRBJ2-2, with a weak D call TRBD1 (8 bases). Source material: PBMCs or T cells enriched from blood (not recorded which). CDR3 protein: CASRLAQGAGTGELFF. CDR3 DNA sequence: TGTGCCAGCAGACTAGCGCAGGGGGCGGGCACCGGGGAGCTGTTTTTT.